Listed below are T cell receptor beta chains from one sample, sequenced in a study of CD8 T cells in Susac syndrome. TCRdb called the immunoSEQ multiplex PCR reads again in MiXCR, with one record for every CDR3 protein. The sample holds about 160,000 distinct CDR3 sequences, roughly 94% seen once. Sequencing used CD4+ T cells from PBMCs. Every receptor here comes from a human donor in good health. The CDR3 runs from the conserved cysteine through the conserved F or W. A D gene is named only where the DNA matches it firmly. Clone size, where shown, is once, few, many, or a class for clones that have expanded.

d_gene	v_gene	abundance	j_gene	CDR3nt	CDR3aa
TRBD1	TRBV24-1	.	TRBJ2-3	TGTGCCACCAGTCTCTCGGGACAGGGGGAAAGCACAGATACGCAGTATTTT	CATSLSGQGESTDTQYF
.	TRBV4-3	.	TRBJ1-5	TGCGCCAGCAGCCAATCACATGGGAAGCCCCAGCATTTT	CASSQSHGKPQHF
.	TRBV2	.	TRBJ2-5	TGTGCCAGCAGCGAGAGGAGTGCCCGGGAGACCCAGTACTTC	CASSERSARETQYF
TRBD1	TRBV7-2	.	TRBJ1-1	TGTGCCAGCAGCATAAAGACAGGGTTTAACACTGAAGCTTTCTTT	CASSIKTGFNTEAFF
TRBD2	TRBV5-1	.	TRBJ2-1	TGCGCCAGCAGGCGGACTAGCGATTCGTCCTACAATGAGCAGTTCTTC	CASRRTSDSSYNEQFF
.	TRBV29-1	.	TRBJ1-2	TGCAGTGCCGGACCTCATCGGGGAGGCTATGGCTACACCTTC	CSAGPHRGGYGYTF
.	TRBV7-2	.	TRBJ2-3	TGTGCCACCCTTTTTGGGGGAAGCACAGATACGCAGTATTTT	CATLFGGSTDTQYF
.	TRBV29-1	.	TRBJ1-1	TGCAGCGTCGAGGGAGGCCGCTTT	CSVEGGRF
TRBD1	TRBV20-1	.	TRBJ1-5	TGCAGTGCTAGAGATCCGACAGGGGTGGATCAGCCCCAGCATTTT	CSARDPTGVDQPQHF
TRBD1	TRBV5-1	.	TRBJ1-5	TGCGCCAGCAGCCCCCCGGGACAGGGGGCGAAGGGCAATCAGCCCCAGCATTTT	CASSPPGQGAKGNQPQHF
TRBD1	TRBV19	.	TRBJ1-1	TGTGCCAGTAGTGTCGGGGACAGAGAAGCTTTCTTT	CASSVGDREAFF
.	TRBV25-1	.	TRBJ1-5	TGTGCCAGCAGGGACAGTAGCAATCAGCCCCAGCATTTT	CASRDSSNQPQHF
.	TRBV7-2	.	TRBJ1-3	TGTGCCAGCAGCCCCGAGGGGGGAGGTGGAAACACCATATATTTT	CASSPEGGGGNTIYF
.	TRBV6-2/TRBV6-3	once	TRBJ2-1	TGTGCCAGCAGACGAGGGGGGAGCTCCTACAATGAGCAGTTCTTC	CASRRGGSSYNEQFF
.	TRBV6-5	.	TRBJ1-2	TGTGCCAGTTCTTATGTGGGTGGGAACTATGGCTACACCTTC	CASSYVGGNYGYTF
TRBD1	TRBV7-3	.	TRBJ2-5	TGTGCCAGCAGCTCCTTGGGGACGGTCAGGGGGGAGACCCAGTACTTC	CASSSLGTVRGETQYF
.	TRBV10-3	.	TRBJ2-2	TGTGCCATCGGTAGCGACAGTAAGGGGGAGCTGTTTTTT	CAIGSDSKGELFF
TRBD1	TRBV5-6	.	TRBJ1-1	TGTGCCAGCAGCTTGGGAGGGGGCCTCACTGAAGCTTTCTTT	CASSLGGGLTEAFF
.	TRBV28	.	TRBJ1-1	TGTGCCAGCAGTAACGGGGGGGCGGGGATTCCAGAGGCTTTCTTT	CASSNGGAGIPEAFF
.	TRBV7-9	.	TRBJ2-4	TGTGCCAGCAGCTTAGGGGCCATTCAGTACTTC	CASSLGAIQYF
TRBD1	TRBV19	.	TRBJ1-6	TGTGCCAGTAGAGGACAGGGAGGCTCACCCCTCCACTTT	CASRGQGGSPLHF
.	TRBV9	.	TRBJ1-2	TGTGCCAGCAGCGTAGGGGAGGGCTACACCTTC	CASSVGEGYTF
.	TRBV6-5	once	TRBJ1-2	TGTGCCAGCAGTCCCGACAGTATGAACTATGGCTACACCTTC	CASSPDSMNYGYTF
TRBD1	TRBV7-8	once	TRBJ2-7	TGTGCCAGCAGCTTCGGACAGGTCACCTACGAGCAGTACTTC	CASSFGQVTYEQYF
.	TRBV7-8	.	TRBJ1-1	TGTGCCAGCAGCCTCCTCTCGGGCACTGAAGCTTTCTTT	CASSLLSGTEAFF
.	TRBV6-2/TRBV6-3	.	TRBJ1-2	TGTGCCAGCAGTTACTCGAATAGGGGGAGCTATGGCTACACCTTC	CASSYSNRGSYGYTF
.	TRBV5-1	few	TRBJ2-1	TGCGCCAGCAGCTTGGAACAGGGAATCAACAATGAGCAGTTCTTC	CASSLEQGINNEQFF
.	TRBV7-2	.	TRBJ1-2	TGTGCCAGCAGCTTACGATTAACTATAGATGGCTACACCTTC	CASSLRLTIDGYTF
.	TRBV11-2	.	TRBJ2-3	TGTGCCAGCAGCCTAGCTTCAGATACGCAGTATTTT	CASSLASDTQYF
TRBD1	TRBV18	.	TRBJ2-7	TGTGCCAGCTCACCACCCGGGACAGGGGTGGACGAGCAGTACTTC	CASSPPGTGVDEQYF
.	TRBV7-6	.	TRBJ2-2	TGTGCCAGCAGCTTAGCGGGAAAGGGGAAGAACACCGGGGAGCTGTTTTTT	CASSLAGKGKNTGELFF
TRBD1	TRBV14	.	TRBJ1-6	TGTGCCAGCAGCCAAGAAGACAGGGGGGGCCATTATGATTCACCCCTCCACTTT	CASSQEDRGGHYDSPLHF
.	TRBV5-6	.	TRBJ2-4	TGTGCCAGCAGCACACGACTAGGGGTAAACATTCAGTACTTC	CASSTRLGVNIQYF
TRBD1	TRBV5-1	.	TRBJ2-7	TGCGCCAGCAGCACCGGACAGGGGGACGACGAGCAGTACTTC	CASSTGQGDDEQYF
.	TRBV20-1	.	TRBJ1-1	TGCAGTGCACCGGACGGGGCAGGCCCTGAAGCTTTCTTT	CSAPDGAGPEAFF
.	TRBV6-1	.	TRBJ1-6	TGTGCCAGCAGTGGGGAGACCTATAATTCACCCCTCCACTTT	CASSGETYNSPLHF
.	TRBV24-1	once	TRBJ2-2	TGTGCCACCAGTGGACTTCTAAACACCGGGGAGCTGTTTTTT	CATSGLLNTGELFF
.	TRBV20-1	.	TRBJ1-2	TGCAGTGCTGCGACGAATAACTATGGCTACACCTTC	CSAATNNYGYTF
TRBD1	TRBV7-6	.	TRBJ1-1	TGTGCCAGCAGCAAGGGACAGGGGGCTACTGAAGCTTTCTTT	CASSKGQGATEAFF
.	TRBV12-3/TRBV12-4	.	TRBJ2-5	TGTGCCAGCAGCGCGGGACTGAGAGGAGAGACCCAGTACTTC	CASSAGLRGETQYF
.	TRBV11-2	few	TRBJ2-6	TGTGCCAGCAGCATTAACAGGGTCTCTGGGGCCAACGTCCTGACTTTC	CASSINRVSGANVLTF
.	TRBV3-1	.	TRBJ2-1	TGTGCCAGCAGCCAAAAGGGGGGGGAAGTTAATGAGCAGTTCTTC	CASSQKGGEVNEQFF
.	TRBV12-3/TRBV12-4	.	TRBJ2-5	TGTGCCAGCAGTTCCCCGACGGATAGGGCGACCCAGTACTTC	CASSSPTDRATQYF
TRBD2	TRBV5-1	.	TRBJ2-7	TGCGCCAGCAGCCTATCTAGCCCCCGGGAGGCCCTCTACGAGCAGTACTTC	CASSLSSPREALYEQYF
TRBD2	TRBV11-2	.	TRBJ2-7	TGTGCCAGCAGCTTAGGACGACTAGCGGGGGCCGCCAGCTCCTACGAGCAGTACTTC	CASSLGRLAGAASSYEQYF
TRBD1	TRBV4-1	.	TRBJ1-2	TGCGCCAGCAGCCGAGGACAGGCGGGGGGCTACACCTTC	CASSRGQAGGYTF
.	TRBV28	.	TRBJ2-7	TGTGCCAGCAGTGTGGGCGGGAAATTCTACGAGCAGTACTTC	CASSVGGKFYEQYF
.	TRBV12-3/TRBV12-4	.	TRBJ1-5	TGTGCCAGCACCCCCGGGAGTAATCAGCCCCAGCATTTT	CASTPGSNQPQHF
.	TRBV20-1	.	TRBJ1-5	TGCAGTGCTAGTAGGGGAGACGCGGGCAATCAGCCCCAGCATTTT	CSASRGDAGNQPQHF
.	TRBV30	.	TRBJ1-5	TGTGCCTGGTCCCCCGGGGGCAATCAGCCCCAGCATTTT	CAWSPGGNQPQHF
TRBD2	TRBV10-3	.	TRBJ2-3	TGTGCCATCAGTGAGAAGATAGCGGGAGTCATAGGGGGAAACACAGATACGCAGTATTTT	CAISEKIAGVIGGNTDTQYF
.	TRBV24-1	.	TRBJ1-2	TGTGCCACCAGTGATTTCAGATCCGGGAATGGCTACACCTTC	CATSDFRSGNGYTF
.	TRBV5-1	.	TRBJ2-1	TGCGCCAGCAGCGGGACCCAGGGGCGCAATGAGCAGTTCTTC	CASSGTQGRNEQFF
TRBD2	TRBV7-9	.	TRBJ2-5	TGTGCCAGCAGCTTAGGGGTAGCGGGGACCCAAGAGACCCAGTACTTC	CASSLGVAGTQETQYF
TRBD2	TRBV7-2	.	TRBJ2-5	TGTGCCAGCAGCCCAGGGACTACCGAGGAAGAGACCCAGTACTTC	CASSPGTTEEETQYF
.	TRBV4-3	once	TRBJ1-5	TGCGCCAGCAGCCTCACGGGGGTTCCCAATCAGCCCCAGCATTTT	CASSLTGVPNQPQHF
TRBD1	TRBV6-2/TRBV6-3	.	TRBJ1-1	TGTGCCAGCAGCCCTAGCCCGGACAGGGCCGATATGAACACTGAAGCTTTCTTT	CASSPSPDRADMNTEAFF